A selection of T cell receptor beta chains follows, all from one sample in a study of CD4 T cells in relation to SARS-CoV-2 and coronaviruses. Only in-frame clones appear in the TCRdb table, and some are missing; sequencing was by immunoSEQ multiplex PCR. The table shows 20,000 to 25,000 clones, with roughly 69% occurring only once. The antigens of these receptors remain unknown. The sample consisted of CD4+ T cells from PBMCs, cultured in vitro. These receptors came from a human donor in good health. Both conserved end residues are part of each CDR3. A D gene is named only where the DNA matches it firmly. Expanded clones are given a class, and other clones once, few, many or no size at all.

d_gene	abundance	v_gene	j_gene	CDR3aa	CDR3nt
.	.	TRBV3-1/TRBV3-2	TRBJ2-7	CASSQGVAESSYEQYF	TGTGCCAGCAGCCAAGGGGTAGCCGAGAGCTCCTACGAGCAGTACTTC
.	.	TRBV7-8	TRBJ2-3	CASSLQGSRTDTQYF	TGTGCCAGCAGCTTACAAGGGAGTAGGACAGATACGCAGTATTTT
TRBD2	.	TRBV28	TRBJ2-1	CASSIIAGGNYNEQFF	TGTGCCAGCAGTATCATAGCGGGAGGTAACTACAATGAGCAGTTCTTC
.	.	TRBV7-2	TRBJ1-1	CASSLAGLNTEAFF	TGTGCCAGCAGCTTGGCGGGGCTGAACACTGAAGCTTTCTTT
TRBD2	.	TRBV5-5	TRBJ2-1	CASSLASGSSYNEQFF	TGTGCCAGCAGCTTGGCCAGCGGGAGCTCCTACAATGAGCAGTTCTTC
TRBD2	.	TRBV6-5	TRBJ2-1	CASSYMRGREYEQFF	TGTGCCAGCAGTTATATGCGCGGGAGAGAATATGAGCAGTTCTTC
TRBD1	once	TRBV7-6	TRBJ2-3	CASSLGAGGRDTQYF	TGTGCCAGCAGCTTAGGGGCAGGGGGCAGAGATACGCAGTATTTT
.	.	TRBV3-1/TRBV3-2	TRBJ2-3	CASSQTKWGADTQYF	TGTGCCAGCAGCCAAACGAAATGGGGGGCAGATACGCAGTATTTT
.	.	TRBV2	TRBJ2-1	CASRSRGHSSYNEQFF	TGTGCCAGCAGGAGCCGGGGACACAGCTCCTACAATGAGCAGTTCTTC
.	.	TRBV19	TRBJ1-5	CASSQNRDQPQHF	TGTGCCAGTAGTCAGAACAGGGATCAGCCCCAGCATTTT
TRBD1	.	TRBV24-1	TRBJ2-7	CATSDPGQGYEQYF	TGTGCCACCAGTGATCCGGGACAGGGTTACGAGCAGTACTTC
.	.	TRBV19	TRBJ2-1	CASSPTRERNEQFF	TGTGCCAGTAGTCCCACTAGGGAGCGCAATGAGCAGTTCTTC
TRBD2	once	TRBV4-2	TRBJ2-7	CASSQESSGRYPYEQYF	TGTGCCAGCAGCCAAGAGTCTAGCGGGAGGTATCCCTACGAGCAGTACTTC
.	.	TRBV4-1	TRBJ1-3	CASSRGGLVLYGNTIYF	TGCGCCAGCAGCCGTGGGGGTCTGGTCCTCTATGGAAACACCATATATTTT
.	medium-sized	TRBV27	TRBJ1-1	CASSLRGTEAFF	TGTGCCAGCAGTTTAAGGGGCACTGAAGCTTTCTTT
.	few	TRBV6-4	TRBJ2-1	CASSDSPVGKQFF	TGTGCCAGCAGTGATTCGCCAGTGGGGAAGCAGTTCTTC